This entry lists 12 T cell receptor beta chains sequenced from one sample in a study of shared clonotypes between healthy human individuals. The naive CD8 subset, CD45RO-negative cells positively selected for CCR7, excluded terminally differentiated effector memory CD45RA+ cells. The repertoire was sequenced with immunoSEQ multiplex PCR; TCRdb's copy has only in-frame clones and lacks some. Of over 2,000,000 clones in the sample, 93% were seen once. The specimen was naive CD8+ T cells from PBMCs. The origin of the receptors is a young man in good health. Some clones in this sample may be carry-over from other donors' samples.

The V gene is TRBV19, the J gene TRBJ1-4; D is uncertain. The V end was cut by 4 bases, the J end by 8 bases, with 17 bases between. CDR3 length: 15 residues. Germline CDR1 reads LNHDA; CDR2 reads SQIVND (reference sequence). CDR3 DNA: TGTGCCAGTAGTACACGGATGGCGTCCAGCGAAAAACTGTTTTTT. Its translation is CASSTRMASSEKLFF. The full variable domain, its missing parts supplied by reference TRBV19 and TRBJ1-4, is DGGITQSPKYLFRKEGQNVTLSCEQNLNHDAMYWYRQDPGQGLRLIYYSQIVNDFQKGDIAEGYSVSREKKESFPLTVTSAQKNPTAFYLCASSTRMASSEKLFFGSGTQLSVL.

This chain links TRBV28 with TRBJ2-7; D gene uncertain. Trimming shortened V by 7 bases and J by 7 bases, and 14 bases separated the two germline ends. Germline V gene sequence: CDR1 MDHEN, CDR2 SYDVKM. This CDR3 has 12 residues. CDR3 in amino acids: CASTTDVKEQYF. CDR3 sequence (DNA): TGTGCCAGCACCACGGACGTCAAGGAGCAGTACTTC.

This chain links TRBV28 with TRBJ1-5, with TRBD1 as a possible D gene (5 bases). V lost 3 bases and J 0 bases, leaving 15 bases between the germline ends. Looked up from germline, CDR1 is MDHEN and CDR2 is SYDVKM. CDR3 length: 17 residues. In DNA form, the CDR3 reads TGTGCCAGCAGTTTTTTATGGGGGGAGGGTAGCAATCAGCCCCAGCATTTT. It codes for CASSFLWGEGSNQPQHF.

This clone appeared once. The CDR3 DNA reads TGTGCCAGCAGCCCCGGGACAGGGGGCGGGCAGTACTTC. It specifies CASSPGTGGGQYF. This chain uses TRBV5-6 with TRBJ2-7; 12 nucleotides align to TRBD1. Trimming took 4 bases from V and 9 from J; bases not matched to a gene: 5. Germline CDR1 and CDR2: SGHDT and YYEEEE. This CDR3 has 13 amino acids.

This clone occurred once. The chain has TRBV25-1 and TRBJ1-1, with unresolved D. V was pared by 4 bases and J by 1 base, with 10 bases between. The CDR3 has 14 amino acids. Looked up from germline, CDR1 is MGHDK and CDR2 is SYGVNS. This CDR3 reads CASSARGPNTEAFF. The CDR3 bases are TGTGCCAGCAGTGCCCGGGGTCCGAACACTGAAGCTTTCTTT.

V usage is TRBV5-4 and J usage is TRBJ1-2; 8 bases are shared with TRBD1. The CDR3 is made up of 16 amino acids. In germline, CDR1 is SGHNT, CDR2 YYREEE (reference sequence). V lost 4 bases, J lost 4 bases, and 12 bases stayed unmatched. This chain's CDR3 is CASSTTGTGDPYGYTF. The CDR3 DNA follows: TGTGCCAGCAGCACCACCGGGACAGGCGACCCCTATGGCTACACCTTC.

This clone was counted once. The chain carries TRBV7-8 and TRBJ2-7; D may be TRBD1 (5 bases). This CDR3 is built from 13 residues. Germline V gene data show CDR1 as SGHVS and CDR2 as FQNEAQ. V lost 5 bases and J lost 5, with 13 bases in between. CDR3 amino acids: CASSPRVTDEQYF. Here the CDR3 DNA reads TGTGCCAGCAGCCCCAGGGTAACCGACGAGCAGTACTTC.

This clone was recorded once. CDR3 in DNA: TGTGCCAGCAGTTTACACAGGGGACTACCGAACACCGGGGAGCTGTTTTTT. Translating gives CASSLHRGLPNTGELFF. This sequence joins TRBV27 and TRBJ2-2, with D possibly being TRBD1 or TRBD2 (7 bases each). Trimming took off 2 bases at V and 0 bases at J, with 13 bases between the two ends. Per the germline V gene, CDR1 is MNHEY and CDR2 is SMNVEV (reference sequence). The CDR3 loop spans 17 amino acids.

The CDR3 DNA follows: TGTGCCAGCAGCCCCCCGTTTATTGGGACTAGCTCCTACGAGCAGTACTTC. The encoded protein is CASSPPFIGTSSYEQYF. The chain carries TRBV7-9 and TRBJ2-7; the match to TRBD2 covers 8 bases. J was trimmed by 0 bases and V by 5 bases; bases with no gene match: 12. The CDR3 extends over 17 amino acids. Germline CDR1 and CDR2: SEHNR and FQNEAQ (reference sequence).

This chain links TRBV4-3 with TRBJ1-1, with TRBD1 as a possible D gene (6 bases). Trimming cost V 3 bases and J 1 base, with 15 bases left between them. Germline V gives CDR1 LGHNA, CDR2 YSLEER. There are 16 residues in the CDR3. The CDR3 loop reads CASSQIRQEPNTEAFF. CDR3 sequence (DNA): TGCGCCAGCAGCCAGATTAGACAGGAACCGAACACTGAAGCTTTCTTT.

Note on this clone: Other DNA sequences in this specimen translate into the identical CDR3. This chain uses TRBV29-1 with TRBJ2-1; 12 positions agree with TRBD2. The germline gives CDR1 SQVTM, CDR2 ANQGSEA. CDR3 length: 14 amino acids. The V and J ends lost 4 bases and 6 bases, in that order; junction bases with no gene match: 4. The CDR3 loop is CSVVTSGRPNEQFF. The CDR3 nucleotides are TGCAGCGTTGTCACTAGCGGGAGGCCCAATGAGCAGTTCTTC.

Comment on this clone: The same CDR3 arises from other DNA sequences in this sample as well. The CDR3 DNA sequence: TGTGCCAGCAGCGTAGGAGTTAGCTCCTACAATGAGCAGTTCTTC. Translated, it gives CASSVGVSSYNEQFF. The V gene is TRBV9, the J gene TRBJ2-1, with D hard to call. The CDR3 runs 15 residues. The ends were cut back, 0 bases at V and 0 bases at J, with 7 bases in the middle. Germline V gene lookup returns CDR1 SGDLS and CDR2 YYNGEE.